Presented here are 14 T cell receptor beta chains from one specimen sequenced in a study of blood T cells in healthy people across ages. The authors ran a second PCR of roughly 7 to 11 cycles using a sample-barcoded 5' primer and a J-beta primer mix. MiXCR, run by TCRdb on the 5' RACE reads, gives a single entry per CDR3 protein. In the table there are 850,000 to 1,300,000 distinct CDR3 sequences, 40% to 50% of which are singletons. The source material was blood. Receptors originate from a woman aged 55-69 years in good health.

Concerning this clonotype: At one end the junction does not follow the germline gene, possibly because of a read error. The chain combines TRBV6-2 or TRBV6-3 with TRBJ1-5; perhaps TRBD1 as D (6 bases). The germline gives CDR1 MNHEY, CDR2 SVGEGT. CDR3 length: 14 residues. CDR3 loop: CASSRQVSNQPRHF. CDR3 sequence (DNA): TGTGCCAGCAGTCGACAGGTTAGCAATCAGCCCCGGCATTTT.

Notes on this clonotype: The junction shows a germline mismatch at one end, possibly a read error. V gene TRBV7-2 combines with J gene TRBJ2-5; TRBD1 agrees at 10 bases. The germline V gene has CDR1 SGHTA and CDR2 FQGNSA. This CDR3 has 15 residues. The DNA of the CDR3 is TGTGCCAGCAGCTTTGGGGGACAGGGGACGGAGACCCAGTATTTC. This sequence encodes CASSFGGQGTETQYF.

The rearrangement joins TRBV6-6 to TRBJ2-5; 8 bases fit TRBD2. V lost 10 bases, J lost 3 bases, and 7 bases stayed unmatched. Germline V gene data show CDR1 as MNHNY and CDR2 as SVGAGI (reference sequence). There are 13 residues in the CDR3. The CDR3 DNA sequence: TGTGCCACCCGGGGGGGAGTTGAAGAGACCCAGTACTTC. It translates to CATRGGVEETQYF.

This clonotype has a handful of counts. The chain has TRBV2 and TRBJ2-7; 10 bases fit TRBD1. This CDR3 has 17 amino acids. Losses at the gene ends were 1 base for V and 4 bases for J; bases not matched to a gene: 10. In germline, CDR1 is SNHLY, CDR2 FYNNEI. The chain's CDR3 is CASSEGTGGQFLYEQYF. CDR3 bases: TGTGCCAGCAGTGAAGGGACAGGGGGTCAATTTCTTTACGAGCAGTACTTC.

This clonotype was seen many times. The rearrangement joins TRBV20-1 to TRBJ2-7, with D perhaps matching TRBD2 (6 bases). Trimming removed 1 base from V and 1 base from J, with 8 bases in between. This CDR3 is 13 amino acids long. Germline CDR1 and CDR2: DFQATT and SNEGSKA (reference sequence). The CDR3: CSARAGVSYEQYF. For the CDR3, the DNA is TGCAGTGCTAGAGCGGGAGTATCCTACGAGCAGTACTTC.

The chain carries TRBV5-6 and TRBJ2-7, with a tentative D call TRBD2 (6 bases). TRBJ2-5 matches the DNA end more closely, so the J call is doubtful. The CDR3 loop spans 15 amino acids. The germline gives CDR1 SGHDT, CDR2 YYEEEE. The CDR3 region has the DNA TGTGCCAGCAGCCTAATCCGGGACTCTCCCCAGACCCAGTACTTC. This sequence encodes CASSLIRDSPQTQYF.

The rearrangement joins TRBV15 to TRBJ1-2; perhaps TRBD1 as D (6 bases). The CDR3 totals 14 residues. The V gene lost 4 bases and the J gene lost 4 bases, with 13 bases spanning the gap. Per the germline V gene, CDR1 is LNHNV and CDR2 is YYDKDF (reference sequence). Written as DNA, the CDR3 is TGTGCCACCAGCACCTTTGACAGGACCTATGGCTACACCTTC. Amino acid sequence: CATSTFDRTYGYTF. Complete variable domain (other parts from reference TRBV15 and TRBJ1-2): DAMVIQNPRYQVTQFGKPVTLSCSQTLNHNVMYWYQQKSSQAPKLLFHYYDKDFNNEADTPDNFQSRRPNTSFCFLDIRSPGLGDTAMYLCATSTFDRTYGYTFGSGTRLTVV.

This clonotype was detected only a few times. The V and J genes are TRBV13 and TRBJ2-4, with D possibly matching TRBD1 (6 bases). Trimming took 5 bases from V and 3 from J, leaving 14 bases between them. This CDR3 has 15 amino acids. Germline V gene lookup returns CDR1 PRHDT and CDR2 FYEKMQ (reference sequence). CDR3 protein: CASSHGDNHKNIQYF. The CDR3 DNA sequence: TGTGCCAGCAGCCACGGGGACAACCACAAAAACATTCAGTACTTC.

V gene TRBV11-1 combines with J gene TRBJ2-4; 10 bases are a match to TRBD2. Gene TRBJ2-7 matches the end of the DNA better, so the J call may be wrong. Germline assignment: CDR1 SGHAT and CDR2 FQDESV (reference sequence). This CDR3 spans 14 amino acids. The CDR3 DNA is TGTGCCAGCAGCCATGGACTAGCGGCCTACGAGCAGTACTTC. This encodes CASSHGLAAYEQYF.

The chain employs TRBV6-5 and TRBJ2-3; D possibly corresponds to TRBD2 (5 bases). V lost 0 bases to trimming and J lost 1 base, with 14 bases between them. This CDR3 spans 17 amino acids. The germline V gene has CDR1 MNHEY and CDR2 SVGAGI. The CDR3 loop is CASSYSSPSRRTDTQYF. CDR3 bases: TGTGCCAGCAGTTACTCGTCCCCTAGCCGTCGCACAGATACGCAGTATTTT.

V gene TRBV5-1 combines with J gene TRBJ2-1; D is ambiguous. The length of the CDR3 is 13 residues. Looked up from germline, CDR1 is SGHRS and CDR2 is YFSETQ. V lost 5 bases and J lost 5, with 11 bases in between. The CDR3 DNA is TGCGCCAGCAGGACGGTCCGGAACAATGAGCAGTTCTTC. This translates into CASRTVRNNEQFF.

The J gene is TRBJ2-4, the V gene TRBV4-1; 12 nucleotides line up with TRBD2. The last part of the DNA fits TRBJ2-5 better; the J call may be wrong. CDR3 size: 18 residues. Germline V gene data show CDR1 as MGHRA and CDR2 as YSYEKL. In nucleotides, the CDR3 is TGCGCCAGCAGCCAACTTCCTCGGCGGACTAGCGGGGCAGAGACCCAGTACTTC. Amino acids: CASSQLPRRTSGAETQYF.

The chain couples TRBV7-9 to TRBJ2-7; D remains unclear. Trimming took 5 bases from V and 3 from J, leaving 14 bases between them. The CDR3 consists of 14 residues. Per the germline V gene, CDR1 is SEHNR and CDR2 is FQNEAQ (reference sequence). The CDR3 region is CASSRNTASYEQYF. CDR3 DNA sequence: TGTGCCAGCAGCCGGAACACAGCGAGCTACGAGCAGTACTTC. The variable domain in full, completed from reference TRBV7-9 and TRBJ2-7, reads DTGVSQNPRHKITKRGQNVTFRCDPISEHNRLYWYRQTLGQGPEFLTYFQNEAQLEKSRLLSDRFSAERPKGSFSTLEIQRTEQGDSAMYLCASSRNTASYEQYFGPGTRLTVT.

The CDR3 DNA reads TGTGCCAGTACCTTATGGTCGGGGCAGGGGGCCTACGAGCAGTACTTC. Its translation is CASTLWSGQGAYEQYF. V gene TRBV6-2 or TRBV6-3 combines with J gene TRBJ2-7; 7 nucleotides match TRBD1. Germline CDR1 reads MNHEY; CDR2 reads SVGEGT. After removal of 9 bases from V and 2 bases from J, the junction contained 16 bases not matched to a gene. The CDR3 spans 16 residues.